This entry lists 20 T cell receptor beta chains sequenced from one sample in a study of OX40 agonist ivuxolimab in advanced cancers. The data were produced by immunoSEQ multiplex PCR, yet TCRdb's version contains in-frame clones alone and is incomplete. The table records 70,000 to 95,000 clones, around 90% of them present only once. The sample here was CD4+ or CD8+ T cells sorted from blood, taken in a trial of the OX40 agonist ivuxolimab. Source of these receptors: an adult with an advanced solid tumor such as melanoma, head and neck, liver or kidney cancer.

The rearrangement uses TRBV19 and TRBJ2-3; D not resolved. Germline V gives CDR1 LNHDA, CDR2 SQIVND (reference sequence). The CDR3 runs 14 residues. V was clipped by 5 bases and J by 0 bases, with 9 bases between them. CDR3 sequence: CASSVRRSTDTQYF. The CDR3 coding sequence is TGTGCCAGTAGTGTGCGGCGTAGCACAGATACGCAGTATTTT.

The V and J genes are TRBV30 and TRBJ2-1, with 9 bases fitting TRBD2. The germline gives CDR1 GTSNPN, CDR2 SVGIG (reference sequence). The J segment lost 3 bases and the V segment lost 5 bases, leaving 11 bases of the junction unmatched. The CDR3 has 16 residues. The CDR3 DNA reads TGTGCCTGGGGCCCGCGACTAGCGGACCGCTACAATGAGCAGTTCTTC. This translates into CAWGPRLADRYNEQFF.

For this clone: This same CDR3 is encoded by further DNA sequences in the sample. The V call is TRBV5-1, the J call TRBJ2-7, with 7 bases that match TRBD1. Trimming cost V 0 bases and J 7 bases; bases outside gene matches: 7. The length of the CDR3 is 14 residues. In germline, CDR1 is SGHRS, CDR2 YFSETQ. CDR3 bases: TGCGCCAGCAGCTTGGAAGCAGGGGGTGGTGAGCAGTACTTC. Its translation is CASSLEAGGGEQYF.

V usage is TRBV30 and J usage is TRBJ2-1; D is possibly TRBD2 (6 bases). Germline CDR1 and CDR2: GTSNPN and SVGIG (reference sequence). Trimming took off 4 bases at V and 4 bases at J, with 17 bases between the two ends. This CDR3 has 15 residues. The CDR3 DNA reads as TGTGCCTGGACGCATCCGGTGGGGGGATACAATGAGCAGTTCTTC. It is translated as CAWTHPVGGYNEQFF.

The chain couples TRBV9 to TRBJ2-2; 8 bases line up with TRBD2. V shed 7 bases, J shed 2 bases, and the junction held 10 bases outside the gene matches. This CDR3 is built from 16 residues. Germline assignment: CDR1 SGDLS and CDR2 YYNGEE. CDR3 nucleotides: TGTGCCAGCGGCCCGAGCGGGGGACCCAACACCGGGGAGCTGTTTTTT. Translating it yields CASGPSGGPNTGELFF.

This clone showed up just once. The chain links TRBV14 to TRBJ2-2; D tentatively fits TRBD1 or TRBD2 (5 bases each). V lost 0 bases to trimming and J lost 5 bases, with 13 bases between them. Germline loops: CDR1 SGHDN, CDR2 FVKESK. The CDR3 is 16 amino acids. The CDR3 region is CASSQDRGALTGELFF. CDR3 coding DNA: TGTGCCAGCAGCCAAGATAGAGGGGCGCTTACCGGGGAGCTGTTTTTT.

This clone has only a few counts. The CDR3 sequence is CASSPRGRNEQFF. CDR3 sequence (DNA): TGTGCCAGCAGCCCCAGGGGTAGGAATGAGCAGTTCTTC. The V call is TRBV16, the J call TRBJ2-1, with a tentative D call TRBD1 (6 bases). Trimming took 4 bases from V and 7 from J, leaving 11 bases between them. The CDR3 extends over 13 amino acids. Germline CDR1 and CDR2: KGHSY and FQNENV.

The chain uses TRBV11-2 and TRBJ2-5; weak D call: TRBD2 (5 bases). This CDR3 region has 16 residues. Germline CDR1 reads SGHAT; CDR2 reads FQNNGV. V was trimmed by 1 base and J by 5 bases, leaving 17 bases between them. CDR3: CASSLALLGQGETQYF. The CDR3 bases are TGTGCCAGCAGCTTAGCGCTACTAGGGCAAGGGGAGACCCAGTACTTC.

The rearrangement uses TRBV7-2 and TRBJ1-4; D remains ambiguous. The germline V and J ends were trimmed by 3 bases and 0 bases, with 8 bases remaining between them. The germline gives CDR1 SGHTA, CDR2 FQGNSA. The CDR3 has 15 amino acids. The CDR3 region is CASSFIGATNEKLFF. Written as DNA, the CDR3 is TGTGCCAGCAGCTTTATCGGGGCAACTAATGAAAAACTGTTTTTT.

The V call is TRBV19, the J call TRBJ1-2; D unresolved. V gave up 2 bases and J gave up 7 bases, with 14 bases separating them. Germline CDR1 is LNHDA and CDR2 is SQIVND (reference sequence). The CDR3 spans 14 residues. CDR3 protein: CASSITQFSGGYTF. The CDR3, as DNA: TGTGCCAGTAGTATAACCCAGTTTTCGGGTGGCTACACCTTC.

The chain is built from TRBV6-6 and TRBJ2-3; 11 bases are a match to TRBD2. The V gene's germline CDR1 is MNHNY and CDR2 SVGAGI (reference sequence). The CDR3 spans 15 residues. V was pared by 5 bases and J by 8 bases, with 9 bases of the junction left unmatched. CDR3 amino acids: CASSTPSGGTVTQYF. CDR3 bases: TGTGCCAGCAGTACCCCTAGCGGGGGGACGGTTACGCAGTATTTT.

The V gene is TRBV30, the J gene TRBJ1-1, with a tentative D call TRBD1 (5 bases). CDR3 length: 12 residues. The V gene lost 5 bases and the J gene lost 5 bases, with 12 bases spanning the gap. Germline values: CDR1 GTSNPN, CDR2 SVGIG (reference sequence). Written as DNA, the CDR3 is TGTGCCTGGGTGGGGGGATGGACTGAAGCTTTCTTT. Residues: CAWVGGWTEAFF.

The chain links TRBV5-1 to TRBJ1-5, with D uncertain. The CDR3 is made up of 13 amino acids. In germline, CDR1 is SGHRS, CDR2 YFSETQ. The ends were cut back, 3 bases at V and 4 bases at J, with 8 bases in the middle. CDR3 protein: CASSYPQNQPQHF. In DNA, the CDR3 is TGCGCCAGCAGCTACCCTCAAAATCAGCCCCAGCATTTT.

The V gene is TRBV11-2, the J gene TRBJ2-7, with 8 nucleotides matching TRBD2. CDR3 length: 17 amino acids. Germline V gene data show CDR1 as SGHAT and CDR2 as FQNNGV. Trimming removed 4 bases from V and 0 bases from J; junction bases left unmatched: 11. CDR3 sequence: CASSSGGWTSSSYEQYF. As DNA, the CDR3 is TGTGCCAGCAGCTCGGGGGGGTGGACGTCCAGCTCCTACGAGCAGTACTTC.

This chain uses TRBV9 with TRBJ2-1; 11 bases map to TRBD1. After removal of 1 base from V and 8 bases from J, the junction contained 5 bases not matched to a gene. From germline, CDR1 is SGDLS and CDR2 YYNGEE. The CDR3 loop spans 15 amino acids. The CDR3 region has the DNA TGTGCCAGCAGCGTACGAGGACAGGGGGCGTATGAGCAGTTCTTC. Translation gives CASSVRGQGAYEQFF. Supplemented by reference TRBV9 and TRBJ2-1, the full variable domain reads DSGVTQTPKHLITATGQRVTLRCSPRSGDLSVYWYQQSLDQGLQFLIQYYNGEERAKGNILERFSAQQFPDLHSELNLSSLELGDSALYFCASSVRGQGAYEQFFGPGTRLTVL.

V is TRBV27 and J is TRBJ1-4; TRBD1 matches at 7 bases. V dropped 7 bases and J dropped 5; count of bases not matched to a gene: 7. CDR1 and CDR2 (germline): MNHEY, SMNVEV (reference sequence). The CDR3 is made up of 14 amino acids. CDR3 in DNA: TGTGCCAGCAAAGCAGGGGGTTTCAATGAAAAACTGTTTTTT. It codes for CASKAGGFNEKLFF.

V is TRBV15 and J is TRBJ2-7; tentatively, D is TRBD2 (7 bases). The V end lost 5 bases, the J end lost 0 bases, and 20 bases lay between the germline ends. Germline V gene lookup returns CDR1 LNHNV and CDR2 YYDKDF (reference sequence). The CDR3 loop spans 17 amino acids. CDR3: CATSGGGGGVGSYEQYF. Written as DNA, the CDR3 is TGTGCCACCAGCGGAGGCGGCGGGGGCGTTGGCTCCTACGAGCAGTACTTC.

The chain employs TRBV21-1 and TRBJ2-3. TRBV21-1 is a recognized pseudogene. The CDR3 extends over 13 amino acids. CDR3 sequence reads: CASSKAGTDTQYF. DNA of the CDR3: TGTGCCAGCAGCAAAGCAGGCACAGATACGCAGTATTTT.

This clone was found once. This chain connects TRBV18 to TRBJ2-2; 7 positions agree with TRBD1. This CDR3 has 18 residues. V lost 6 bases to trimming and J lost 8 bases; unmatched junction nucleotides: 21. The germline V gene has CDR1 KGHSH and CDR2 LQKENI. CDR3 sequence: CASSPVDRATTRGGELFF. The CDR3, as DNA: TGTGCCAGCTCCCCCGTCGACAGGGCGACAACCCGAGGGGGGGAGCTGTTTTTT.

This chain joins TRBV6-5 and TRBJ2-1; D may correspond to TRBD1 or TRBD2 (5 bases each). The CDR3 totals 13 residues. The V and J ends lost 5 bases and 13 bases respectively, with 18 bases between them. The germline gives CDR1 MNHEY, CDR2 SVGAGI. The chain's CDR3 is CASSKTAGTRQFF. CDR3 nucleotides: TGTGCCAGCAGTAAAACCGCCGGGACCAGACAGTTCTTC.